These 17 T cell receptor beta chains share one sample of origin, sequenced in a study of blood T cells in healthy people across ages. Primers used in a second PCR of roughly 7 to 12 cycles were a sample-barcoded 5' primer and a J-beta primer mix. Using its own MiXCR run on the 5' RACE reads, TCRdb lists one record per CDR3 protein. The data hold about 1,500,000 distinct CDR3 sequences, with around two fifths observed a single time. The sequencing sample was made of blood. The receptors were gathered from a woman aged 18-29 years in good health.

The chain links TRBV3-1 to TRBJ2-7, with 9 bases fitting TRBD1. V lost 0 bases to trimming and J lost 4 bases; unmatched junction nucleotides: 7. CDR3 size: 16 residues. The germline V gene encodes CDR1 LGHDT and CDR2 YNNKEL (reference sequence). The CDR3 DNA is TGTGCCAGCAGCCAAGAAGCCGGGACAGGGTTTTACGAGCAGTACTTC. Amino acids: CASSQEAGTGFYEQYF.

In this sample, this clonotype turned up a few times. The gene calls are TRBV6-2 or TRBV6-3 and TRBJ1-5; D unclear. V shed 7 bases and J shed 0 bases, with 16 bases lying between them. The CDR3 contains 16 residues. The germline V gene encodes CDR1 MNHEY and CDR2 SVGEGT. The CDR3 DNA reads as TGTGCCAGCACCAAGGGTAGGCAGAATAGCAATCAGCCCCAGCATTTT. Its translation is CASTKGRQNSNQPQHF.

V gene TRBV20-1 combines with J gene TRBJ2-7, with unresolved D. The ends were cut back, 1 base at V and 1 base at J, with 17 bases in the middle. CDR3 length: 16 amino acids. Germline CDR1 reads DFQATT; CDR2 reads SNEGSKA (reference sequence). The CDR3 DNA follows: TGCAGTGCTAGAGGGGCCCCCTACTTGCTATCCTACGAGCAGTACTTC. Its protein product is CSARGAPYLLSYEQYF.

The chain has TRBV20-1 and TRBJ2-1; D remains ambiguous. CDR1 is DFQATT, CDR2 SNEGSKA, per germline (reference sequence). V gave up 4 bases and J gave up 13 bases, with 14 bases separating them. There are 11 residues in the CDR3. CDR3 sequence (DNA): TGCAGTGCTACTAGGGCAGAGACCCAGTTCTTC. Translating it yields CSATRAETQFF.

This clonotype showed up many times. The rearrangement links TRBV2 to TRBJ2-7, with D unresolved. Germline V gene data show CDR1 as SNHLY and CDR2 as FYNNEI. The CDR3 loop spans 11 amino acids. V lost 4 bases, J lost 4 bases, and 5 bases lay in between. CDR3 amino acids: CASSVQYEQYF. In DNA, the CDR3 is TGTGCCAGCAGTGTTCAGTACGAGCAGTACTTC.

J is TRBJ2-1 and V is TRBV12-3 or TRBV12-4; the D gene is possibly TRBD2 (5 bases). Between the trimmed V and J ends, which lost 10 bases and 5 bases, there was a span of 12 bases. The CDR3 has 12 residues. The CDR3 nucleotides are TGTGCCACCGCACCGGGGAACAATGAGCAGTTCTTC. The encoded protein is CATAPGNNEQFF.

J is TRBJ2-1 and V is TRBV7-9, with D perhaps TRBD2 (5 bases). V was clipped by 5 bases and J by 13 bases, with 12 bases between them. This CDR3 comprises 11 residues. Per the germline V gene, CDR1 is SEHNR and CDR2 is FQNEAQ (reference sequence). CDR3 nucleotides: TGTGCCAGCAGCGAGGCGGGTCCCCAGTTCTTC. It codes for CASSEAGPQFF. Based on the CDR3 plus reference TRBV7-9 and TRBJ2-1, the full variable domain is DTGVSQNPRHKITKRGQNVTFRCDPISEHNRLYWYRQTLGQGPEFLTYFQNEAQLEKSRLLSDRFSAERPKGSFSTLEIQRTEQGDSAMYLCASSEAGPQFFGPGTRLTVL.

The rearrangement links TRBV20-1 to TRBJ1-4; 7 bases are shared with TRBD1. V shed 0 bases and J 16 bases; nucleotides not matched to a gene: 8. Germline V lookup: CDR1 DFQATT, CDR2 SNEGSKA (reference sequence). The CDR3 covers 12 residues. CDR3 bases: TGCAGTGCTAGAGAAGGACAGGCGGTTGGGTTTTTT. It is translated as CSAREGQAVGFF.

The CDR3 DNA is TGTGCCAGCAGCTTGAGACTAGCTCCGAGGGAGCAGTACTTC. Residues: CASSLRLAPREQYF. V and J are TRBV7-2 and TRBJ2-7, with 7 bases lining up with TRBD2. Germline values: CDR1 SGHTA, CDR2 FQGNSA. V lost 3 bases, J lost 7 bases, and 9 bases stayed unmatched. The CDR3 runs to 14 residues.

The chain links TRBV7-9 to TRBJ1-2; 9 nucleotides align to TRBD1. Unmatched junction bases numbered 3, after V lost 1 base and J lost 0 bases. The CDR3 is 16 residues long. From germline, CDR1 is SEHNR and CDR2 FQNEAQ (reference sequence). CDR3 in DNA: TGTGCCAGCAGCTTAGTGGGACAGGGCCCTAACTATGGCTACACCTTC. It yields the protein CASSLVGQGPNYGYTF.

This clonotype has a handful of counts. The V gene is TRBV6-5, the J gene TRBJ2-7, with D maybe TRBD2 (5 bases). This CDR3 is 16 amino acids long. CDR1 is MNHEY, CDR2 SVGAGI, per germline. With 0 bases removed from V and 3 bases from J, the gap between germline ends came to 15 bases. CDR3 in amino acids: CASSYSSGVLLYEQYF. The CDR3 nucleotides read TGTGCCAGCAGTTACTCATCCGGGGTCCTACTCTACGAGCAGTACTTC.

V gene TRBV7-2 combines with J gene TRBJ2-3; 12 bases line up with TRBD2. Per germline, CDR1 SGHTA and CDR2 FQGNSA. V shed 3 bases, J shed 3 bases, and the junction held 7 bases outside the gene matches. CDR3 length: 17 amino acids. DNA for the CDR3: TGTGCCAGCAGCTTGTATCCGGGGACTAGCGGGACAGATACGCAGTATTTT. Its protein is CASSLYPGTSGTDTQYF. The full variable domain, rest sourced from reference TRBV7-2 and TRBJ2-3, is GAGVSQSPSNKVTEKGKDVELRCDPISGHTALYWYRQSLGQGLEFLIYFQGNSAPDKSGLPSDRFSAERTGGSVSTLTIQRTQQEDSAVYLCASSLYPGTSGTDTQYFGPGTRLTVL.

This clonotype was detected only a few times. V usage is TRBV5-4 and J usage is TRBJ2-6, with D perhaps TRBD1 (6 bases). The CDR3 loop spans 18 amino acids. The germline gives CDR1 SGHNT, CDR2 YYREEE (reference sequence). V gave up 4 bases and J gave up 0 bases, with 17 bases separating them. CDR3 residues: CASSQRQGKASGANVLTF. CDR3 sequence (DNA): TGTGCCAGCAGCCAGAGGCAGGGGAAGGCCTCTGGGGCCAACGTCCTGACTTTC.

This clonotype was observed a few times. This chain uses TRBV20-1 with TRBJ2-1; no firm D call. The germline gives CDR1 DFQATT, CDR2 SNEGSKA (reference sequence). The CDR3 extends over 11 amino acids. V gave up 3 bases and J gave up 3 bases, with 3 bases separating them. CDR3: CSASIYNEQFF. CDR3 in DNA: TGCAGTGCTAGTATCTACAATGAGCAGTTCTTC.

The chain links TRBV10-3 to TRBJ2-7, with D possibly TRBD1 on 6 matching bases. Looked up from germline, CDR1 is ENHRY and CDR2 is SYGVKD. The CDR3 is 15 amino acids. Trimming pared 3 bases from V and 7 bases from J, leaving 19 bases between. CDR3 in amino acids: CAISERDTQYNEQYF. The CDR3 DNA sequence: TGTGCCATCAGTGAAAGGGACACGCAATACAATGAGCAGTACTTC.

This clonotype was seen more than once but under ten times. The CDR3 spells CASSRQGNTYEQYF. CDR3 DNA sequence: TGTGCCAGCAGCCGGCAGGGCAACACCTACGAGCAGTACTTC. The chain combines TRBV12-3 or TRBV12-4 with TRBJ2-7; weak D call: TRBD1 (5 bases). V lost 6 bases, J lost 2 bases, and 14 bases lay in between. This CDR3 has 14 amino acids.

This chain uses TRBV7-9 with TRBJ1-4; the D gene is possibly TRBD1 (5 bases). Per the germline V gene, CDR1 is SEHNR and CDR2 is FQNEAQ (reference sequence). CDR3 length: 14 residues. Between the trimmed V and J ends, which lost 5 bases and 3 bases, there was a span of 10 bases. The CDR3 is CASSRGDPNEKLFF. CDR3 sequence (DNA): TGTGCCAGCAGCCGTGGGGACCCTAATGAAAAACTGTTTTTT.